This T cell receptor (beta chain) was documented in a study of identical twins. General study findings and limits: Out-of-frame sharing of TCR alpha in monozygotic twins was underestimated by models.

TCRdb reprocessed the 5' RACE reads via MiXCR and lists one record per CDR3 protein. The sample records roughly 690,000 distinct CDR3 sequences, around 20% being singletons. Trimming took 1 base from V and 6 from J, leaving 16 bases between them. Germline values: CDR1 SEHNR, CDR2 FQNEAQ (reference sequence). This CDR3 contains 15 residues. To note about this clonotype: The antigen is not known.

These data were also reused for a study on T cells expressing NK-cell markers. As that study records: Seven HCMV-seropositive donors and one seronegative donor made up the eight sequenced donors. In several experiments, sorting was confined to alpha-beta TCR T cells through use of an anti-gamma-delta TCR antibody. For six donors, the dominant NKG2C+ clonotypes made up roughly 1.0-7.0% of their CD8+ T cells.

The clonotype was recovered from a woman aged 18-35 years in good health. V usage is TRBV7-9 and J usage is TRBJ2-7; D ambiguous. The sequenced sample was PBMCs. In nucleotides, the CDR3 is TGTGCCAGCAGCTTAGGGGCTTCCTATTTACCCGAGCAGTACTTC. Amino acids: CASSLGASYLPEQYF.